This TCR beta chain was sequenced for a study of glioma-infiltrating T cells after dendritic cell vaccination. Fresh-frozen tumor tissue and more than two years of survival data were available for all. V lost 2 bases to trimming and J lost 3 bases; unmatched junction nucleotides: 1. Looked up from germline, CDR1 is ENHRY and CDR2 is SYGVKD. The CDR3 extends over 14 amino acids. Some clones are missing from TCRdb's copy, which holds only in-frame ones; the method was immunoSEQ multiplex PCR. The sample lists about 38,000 clones, 70% to 85% occurring once. This TCR was recovered from a human donor with glioblastoma. The chain carries TRBV10-3 and TRBJ1-1; 9 nucleotides align to TRBD1. The sample here was blood, taken before dendritic cell vaccination. Here the CDR3 DNA reads TGTGCCATCAGTGAGAGACAGGGGGACACTGAAGCTTTCTTT. This encodes CAISERQGDTEAFF.